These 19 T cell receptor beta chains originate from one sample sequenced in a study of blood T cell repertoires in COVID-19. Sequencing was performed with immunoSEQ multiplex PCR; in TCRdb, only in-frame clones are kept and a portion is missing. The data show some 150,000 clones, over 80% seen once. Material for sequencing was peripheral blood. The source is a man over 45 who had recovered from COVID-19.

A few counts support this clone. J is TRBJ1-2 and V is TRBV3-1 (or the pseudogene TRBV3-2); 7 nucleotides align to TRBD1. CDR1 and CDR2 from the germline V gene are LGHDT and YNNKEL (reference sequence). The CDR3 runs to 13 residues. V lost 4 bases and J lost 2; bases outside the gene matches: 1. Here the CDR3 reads CASSPTGNYGYTF. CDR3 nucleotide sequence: TGTGCCAGCAGCCCGACAGGGAACTATGGCTACACCTTC.

The CDR3 loop is CASSRDYGELFF. The CDR3 nucleotides are TGTGCCAGCAGTCGGGACTACGGGGAGCTGTTTTTT. The V gene is TRBV6-2 or TRBV6-3, the J gene TRBJ2-2; 7 nucleotides agree with TRBD2. The length of the CDR3 is 12 residues. V dropped 5 bases and J dropped 7; count of bases not matched to a gene: 1. The germline V gene encodes CDR1 MNHEY and CDR2 SVGEGT.

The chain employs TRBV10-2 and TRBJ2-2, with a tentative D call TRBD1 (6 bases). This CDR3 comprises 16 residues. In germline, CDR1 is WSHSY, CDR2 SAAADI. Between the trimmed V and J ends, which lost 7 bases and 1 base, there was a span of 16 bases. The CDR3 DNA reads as TGCGCCAGCACCACCACAGGGTCAGTGAACACCGGGGAGCTGTTTTTT. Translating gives CASTTTGSVNTGELFF.

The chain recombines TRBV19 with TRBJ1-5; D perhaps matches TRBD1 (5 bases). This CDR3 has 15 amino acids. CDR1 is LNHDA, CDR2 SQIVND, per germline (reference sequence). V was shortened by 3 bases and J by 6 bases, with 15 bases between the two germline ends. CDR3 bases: TGTGCCAGTAGTATCATTCGTGGGGGAGGTCAGCCCCAGCATTTT. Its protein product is CASSIIRGGGQPQHF.

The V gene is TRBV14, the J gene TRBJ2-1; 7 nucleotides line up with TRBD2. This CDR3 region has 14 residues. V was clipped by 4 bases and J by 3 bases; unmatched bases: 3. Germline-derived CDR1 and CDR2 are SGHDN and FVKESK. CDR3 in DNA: TGTGCCAGCAGCCTGCAGCGGGGCTACAATGAGCAGTTCTTC. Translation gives CASSLQRGYNEQFF.

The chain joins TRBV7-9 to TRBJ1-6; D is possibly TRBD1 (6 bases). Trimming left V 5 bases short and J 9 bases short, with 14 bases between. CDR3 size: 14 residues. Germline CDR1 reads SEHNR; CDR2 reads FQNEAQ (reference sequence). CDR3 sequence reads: CASSVQGYGSPLHF. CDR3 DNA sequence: TGTGCCAGCAGCGTACAGGGTTACGGTTCACCCCTCCACTTT.

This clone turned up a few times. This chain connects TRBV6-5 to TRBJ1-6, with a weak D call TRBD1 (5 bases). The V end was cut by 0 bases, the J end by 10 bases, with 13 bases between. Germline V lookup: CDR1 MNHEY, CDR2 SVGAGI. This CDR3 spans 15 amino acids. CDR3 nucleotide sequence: TGTGCCAGCAGTTACTCGTCGGGGGATCGATCACCCCTCCACTTT. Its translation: CASSYSSGDRSPLHF.

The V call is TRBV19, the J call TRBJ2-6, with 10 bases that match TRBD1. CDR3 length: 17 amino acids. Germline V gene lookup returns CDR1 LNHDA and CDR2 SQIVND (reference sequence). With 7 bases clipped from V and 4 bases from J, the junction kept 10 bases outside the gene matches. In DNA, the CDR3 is TGTGCCAGTAACAAACCGGGACAGGGGTCCGGGGCCAACGTCCTGACTTTC. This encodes CASNKPGQGSGANVLTF.

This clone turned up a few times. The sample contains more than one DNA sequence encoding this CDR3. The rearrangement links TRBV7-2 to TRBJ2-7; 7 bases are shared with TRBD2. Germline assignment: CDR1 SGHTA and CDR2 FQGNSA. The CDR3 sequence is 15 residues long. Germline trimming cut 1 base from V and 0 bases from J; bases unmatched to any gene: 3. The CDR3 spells CASSLGGGGSYEQYF. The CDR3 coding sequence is TGTGCCAGCAGCTTAGGAGGCGGGGGCTCCTACGAGCAGTACTTC.

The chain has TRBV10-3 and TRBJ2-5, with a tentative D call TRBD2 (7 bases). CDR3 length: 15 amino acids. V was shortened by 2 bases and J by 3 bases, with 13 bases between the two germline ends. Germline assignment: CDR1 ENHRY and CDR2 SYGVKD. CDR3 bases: TGTGCCATCAGTGAGGGGGGGGCCGTAAAAGAGACCCAGTACTTC. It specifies CAISEGGAVKETQYF.

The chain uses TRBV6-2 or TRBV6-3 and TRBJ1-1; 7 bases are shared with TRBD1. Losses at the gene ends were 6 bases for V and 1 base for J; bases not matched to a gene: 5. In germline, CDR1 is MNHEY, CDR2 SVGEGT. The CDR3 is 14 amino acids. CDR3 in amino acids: CASSSRGRNTEAFF. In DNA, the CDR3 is TGTGCCAGCAGCTCCAGGGGGAGGAACACTGAAGCTTTCTTT.

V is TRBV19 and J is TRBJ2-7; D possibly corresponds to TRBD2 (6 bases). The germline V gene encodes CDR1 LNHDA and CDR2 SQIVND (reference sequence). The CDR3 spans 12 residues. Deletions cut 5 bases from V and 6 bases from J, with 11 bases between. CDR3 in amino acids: CASSYVGGEQYF. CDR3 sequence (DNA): TGTGCCAGTAGTTATGTGGGGGGCGAGCAGTACTTC.

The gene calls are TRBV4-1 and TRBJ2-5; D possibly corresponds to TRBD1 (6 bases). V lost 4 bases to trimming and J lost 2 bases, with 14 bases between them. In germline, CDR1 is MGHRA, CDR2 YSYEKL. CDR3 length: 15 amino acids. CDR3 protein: CASSPSRGFQETQYF. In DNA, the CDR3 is TGCGCCAGCAGCCCAAGCAGGGGTTTTCAAGAGACCCAGTACTTC.

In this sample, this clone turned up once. The CDR3 DNA reads as TGTGCCAGTAGTACGACAGGGGGTGGTGGCAATCAGCCCCAGCATTTT. It is translated as CASSTTGGGGNQPQHF. The chain is built from TRBV19 and TRBJ1-5, with TRBD1 matching over 9 bases. This CDR3 is built from 16 residues. V was pared by 4 bases and J by 2 bases, with 6 bases of the junction left unmatched. Germline V lookup: CDR1 LNHDA, CDR2 SQIVND (reference sequence).

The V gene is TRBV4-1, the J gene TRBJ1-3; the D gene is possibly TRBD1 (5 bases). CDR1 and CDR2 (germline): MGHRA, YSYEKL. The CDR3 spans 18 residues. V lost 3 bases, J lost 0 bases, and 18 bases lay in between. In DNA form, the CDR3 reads TGCGCCAGCAGCCACCCCAAAGGCAGGGTAAACTCTGGAAACACCATATATTTT. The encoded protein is CASSHPKGRVNSGNTIYF.

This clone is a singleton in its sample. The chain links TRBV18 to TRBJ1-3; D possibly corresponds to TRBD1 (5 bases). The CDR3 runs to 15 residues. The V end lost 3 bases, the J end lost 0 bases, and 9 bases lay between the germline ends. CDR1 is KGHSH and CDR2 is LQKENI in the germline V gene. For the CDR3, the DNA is TGTGCCAGCTCACCCGACAGTGTCTCTGGAAACACCATATATTTT. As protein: CASSPDSVSGNTIYF.

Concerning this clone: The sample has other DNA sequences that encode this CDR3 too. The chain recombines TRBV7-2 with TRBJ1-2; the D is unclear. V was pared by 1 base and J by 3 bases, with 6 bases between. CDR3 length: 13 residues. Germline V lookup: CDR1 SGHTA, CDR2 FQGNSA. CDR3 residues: CASSLGRDYGYTF. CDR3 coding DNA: TGTGCCAGCAGCTTAGGTCGCGACTATGGCTACACCTTC.

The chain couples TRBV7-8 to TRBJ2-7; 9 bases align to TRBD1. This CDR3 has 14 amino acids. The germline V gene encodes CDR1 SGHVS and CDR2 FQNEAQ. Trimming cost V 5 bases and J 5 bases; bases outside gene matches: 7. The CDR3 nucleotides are TGTGCCAGCAGCCGCGGGACAGGGACCAACGAGCAGTACTTC. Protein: CASSRGTGTNEQYF. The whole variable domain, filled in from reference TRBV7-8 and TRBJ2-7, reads GAGVSQSPRYKVAKRGQDVALRCDPISGHVSLFWYQQALGQGPEFLTYFQNEAQLDKSGLPSDRFFAERPEGSVSTLKIQRTQQEDSAVYLCASSRGTGTNEQYFGPGTRLTVT.

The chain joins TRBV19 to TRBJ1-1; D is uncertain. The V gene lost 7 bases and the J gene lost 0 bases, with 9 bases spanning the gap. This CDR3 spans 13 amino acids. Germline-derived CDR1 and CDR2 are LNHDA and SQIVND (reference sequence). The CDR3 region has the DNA TGTGCCAGTAAGAGACGGGTGAACACTGAAGCTTTCTTT. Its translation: CASKRRVNTEAFF.